These T cell receptor beta chains were read from a single sample in a study of blood T cell repertoires in COVID-19. Sequencing used immunoSEQ multiplex PCR; TCRdb keeps in-frame clones, though not all of them. The sample contains around 200,000 clones, nearly 90% of which appear only once. Specimen: PBMCs or T cells enriched from blood (not recorded which). The origin of the receptors is a woman in her thirties or forties with acute COVID-19. Both conserved end residues are part of each CDR3. D genes are given only for firm matches. Only part of the rows carry a size: once, few, many, or a class if the clone is expanded.

>-|15|TRBJ2-1|TRBV19|TRBD2
CASRNTLAGGDEQFF
TGTGCCAGTAGAAATACCCTAGCGGGGGGTGATGAGCAGTTCTTC
>once|12|TRBJ2-7|TRBV28|TRBD1
CASRVTGNEQYF
TGTGCCAGCAGGGTGACAGGGAACGAGCAGTACTTC
>-|12|TRBJ2-5|TRBV7-3|-
CASSLMRETQYF
TGTGCCAGCAGCTTAATGCGGGAGACCCAGTACTTC
>-|17|TRBJ1-5|TRBV15|-
CATSRDRTVNSNQPQHF
TGTGCCACCAGCAGAGATCGGACAGTCAATAGCAATCAGCCCCAGCATTTT
>once|15|TRBJ2-3|TRBV12-5|TRBD2
CASGPGEGYTDTQYF
TGTGCTAGTGGCCCCGGGGAGGGCTATACAGATACGCAGTATTTT
>-|13|TRBJ2-7|TRBV11-2|-
CASSLTASYEQYF
TGTGCCAGCAGCTTAACAGCTTCCTACGAGCAGTACTTC
>-|14|TRBJ2-6|TRBV6-6|-
CASGRGAGANVLTF
TGTGCCAGCGGAAGGGGCGCTGGGGCCAACGTCCTGACTTTC
>-|15|TRBJ1-2|TRBV27|-
CASSLRGVQGSGYTF
TGTGCCAGCAGTTTAAGAGGGGTACAGGGTTCTGGCTACACCTTC
>-|13|TRBJ1-1|TRBV7-9|-
CASSLRQNTEAFF
TGTGCCAGCAGCTTAAGACAGAACACTGAAGCTTTCTTT
>-|12|TRBJ2-5|TRBV10-3|-
CAISANGETQYF
TGTGCCATCAGTGCCAACGGGGAGACCCAGTACTTC
>-|15|TRBJ2-6|TRBV28|TRBD2
CASHTGGSGANVLTF
TGTGCCAGCCACACGGGGGGATCTGGGGCCAACGTCCTGACTTTC
>-|17|TRBJ1-4|TRBV15|TRBD1
CATSRDHRTGVVAKLFF
TGTGCCACCAGCAGAGATCACCGGACAGGGGTCGTCGCAAAACTGTTTTTT
>-|15|TRBJ1-2|TRBV11-2|-
CASSRNLDKNYGYTF
TGTGCCAGCAGCAGGAACCTGGACAAGAACTATGGCTACACCTTC
>-|17|TRBJ2-1|TRBV4-2|-
CASSQESLANAYNEQFF
TGTGCCAGCAGCCAAGAGTCTCTAGCGAACGCCTACAATGAGCAGTTCTTC
>-|15|TRBJ2-5|TRBV27|TRBD1
CASSQRPGTGGTQYF
TGTGCCAGCAGTCAACGCCCCGGGACAGGTGGGACCCAGTACTTC
>-|12|TRBJ2-1|TRBV5-8|-
CASSSAEPEQFF
TGTGCCAGCAGCTCCGCGGAGCCTGAGCAGTTCTTC
>-|14|TRBJ2-1|TRBV29-1|-
CSARGGGPYNEQFF
TGCAGCGCCCGAGGAGGGGGCCCCTACAATGAGCAGTTCTTC
>-|11|TRBJ2-7|TRBV7-9|-
CASSHSYEQYF
TGTGCCAGCAGCCACTCCTACGAGCAGTACTTC
>-|15|TRBJ2-5|TRBV6-5|-
CASSPSGGNQETQYF
TGTGCCAGCAGCCCCTCTGGCGGAAACCAAGAGACCCAGTACTTC
>-|13|TRBJ1-2|TRBV6-5|TRBD1
CASRPTGRGGYTF
TGTGCCAGCAGGCCGACAGGGAGAGGAGGCTACACCTTC
>-|15|TRBJ2-3|TRBV3-1/TRBV3-2|TRBD2
CASSLIAGATDTQYF
TGTGCCAGCAGCCTTATAGCGGGGGCCACAGATACGCAGTATTTT
>-|15|TRBJ2-2|TRBV5-4|TRBD1
CASSLQGANTGELFF
TGTGCCAGCAGCTTACAGGGGGCGAACACCGGGGAGCTGTTTTTT
>few|14|TRBJ1-5|TRBV7-2|-
CASSLVVSNQPQHF
TGTGCCAGCAGCTTAGTAGTCTCCAATCAGCCCCAGCATTTT
>-|12|TRBJ2-7|TRBV5-1|-
CASSVTGHEQYF
TGCGCCAGCAGCGTAACAGGGCACGAGCAGTACTTC
>-|12|TRBJ2-2|TRBV7-6|-
CASSLAVGELFF
TGTGCCAGCAGCTTAGCCGTAGGGGAGCTGTTTTTT
>-|15|TRBJ1-1|TRBV10-3|-
CAIGKAVRGGTEAFF
TGTGCCATCGGAAAGGCTGTAAGGGGCGGCACTGAAGCTTTCTTT
>-|15|TRBJ2-1|TRBV11-3|-
CASSQTLSSYNEQFF
TGTGCCAGCAGCCAGACTCTGAGCTCCTACAATGAGCAGTTCTTC
>-|17|TRBJ1-4|TRBV5-1|TRBD1
CASSLGQGTVTNEKLFF
TGCGCCAGCAGCCTGGGACAGGGGACGGTTACTAATGAAAAACTGTTTTTT
>-|16|TRBJ2-7|TRBV7-2|-
CASSPQGRTLTYEQYF
TGTGCCAGCAGCCCCCAGGGGCGTACCCTAACCTACGAGCAGTACTTC
>-|17|TRBJ2-7|TRBV27|-
CASSLLSLGTNSYEQYF
TGTGCCAGCAGTTTACTTAGCTTAGGAACAAATTCCTACGAGCAGTACTTC
>-|14|TRBJ2-3|TRBV15|-
CATSRVGPLDTQYF
TGTGCCACCAGCAGAGTCGGTCCACTCGATACGCAGTATTTT
>-|14|TRBJ2-7|TRBV6-5|TRBD1
CASSYTIGTVEQYF
TGTGCCAGCAGTTACACCATAGGGACAGTCGAGCAGTACTTC
>-|12|TRBJ2-4|TRBV4-1|-
CASSQAGDIQYF
TGCGCCAGCAGCCAAGCCGGGGACATTCAGTACTTC
>-|13|TRBJ1-1|TRBV7-9|TRBD1
CASSLSRGREAFF
TGTGCCAGCAGCCTGAGCAGGGGGCGTGAAGCTTTCTTT
>-|14|TRBJ2-3|TRBV10-3|TRBD1
CAISVTGPGDTQYF
TGTGCCATCAGCGTGACAGGGCCGGGAGATACGCAGTATTTT
>-|11|TRBJ2-3|TRBV12-3/TRBV12-4|-
CASSLTDTQYF
TGTGCCAGCAGTCTCACAGATACGCAGTATTTT
>-|17|TRBJ2-1|TRBV10-2|TRBD2
CASSFLAGGTSYNEQFF
TGCGCCAGCAGTTTTCTAGCGGGGGGGACCTCCTACAATGAGCAGTTCTTC
>-|13|TRBJ1-3|TRBV19|-
CASKGHSGNTIYF
TGTGCCAGTAAGGGACACTCTGGAAACACCATATATTTT
>-|16|TRBJ2-7|TRBV27|TRBD2
CASSALAGGPFREQYF
TGTGCCAGCAGTGCCCTAGCGGGAGGGCCGTTTCGCGAGCAGTACTTC
>-|18|TRBJ2-7|TRBV7-9|TRBD1
CASSLVGTGGYGGYEQYF
TGTGCCAGCAGCTTAGTGGGGACAGGGGGCTATGGGGGCTACGAGCAGTACTTC
>-|16|TRBJ1-1|TRBV4-3|TRBD1
CASSQDSRQGATEAFF
TGCGCCAGCAGCCAAGATTCGCGGCAGGGGGCAACTGAAGCTTTCTTT
>-|16|TRBJ2-1|TRBV19|-
CASSIEPEAFYNEQFF
TGTGCCAGTAGTATAGAACCAGAGGCCTTCTACAATGAGCAGTTCTTC
>few|15|TRBJ2-7|TRBV5-1|TRBD1
CASSSLPGQVREQYF
TGCGCCAGCAGCTCGCTCCCTGGACAGGTACGCGAGCAGTACTTC
>-|15|TRBJ2-1|TRBV30|TRBD2
CAWSVLGLEHNEQFF
TGTGCCTGGAGTGTACTGGGACTAGAGCACAATGAGCAGTTCTTC
>-|13|TRBJ2-7|TRBV19|TRBD1
CASSSQGVDEQYF
TGTGCCAGTAGTAGCCAGGGGGTCGACGAGCAGTACTTC
>-|12|TRBJ1-6|TRBV11-2|-
CASSSDNSPLHF
TGTGCCAGCAGCTCTGATAATTCACCCCTCCACTTT
>-|15|TRBJ2-2|TRBV4-1|-
CASSLRDKNTGELFF
TGCGCCAGCAGCCTCCGGGACAAGAACACCGGGGAGCTGTTTTTT
>-|15|TRBJ2-7|TRBV6-5|TRBD2
CASSYSPEAGYEQYF
TGTGCCAGCAGTTACTCACCCGAAGCGGGGTACGAGCAGTACTTC
>once|15|TRBJ2-1|TRBV6-5|-
CASSGPIGEDNEQFF
TGTGCCAGCTCCGGTCCAATAGGGGAAGACAATGAGCAGTTCTTC
>-|13|TRBJ2-2|TRBV24-1|-
CATQGFGTGELFF
TGTGCCACCCAGGGATTTGGGACCGGGGAGCTGTTTTTT
>-|16|TRBJ1-5|TRBV19|TRBD1
CASSPTTGQGRQPQHF
TGTGCCAGTAGTCCTACGACGGGACAGGGGAGGCAGCCCCAGCATTTT
>-|15|TRBJ1-3|TRBV18|-
CASSPVDSSGNTIYF
TGTGCCAGCTCACCAGTCGACAGCTCTGGAAACACCATATATTTT
>-|17|TRBJ2-1|TRBV19|TRBD2
CASSITLAGGMYNEQFF
TGTGCCAGTAGTATAACCCTAGCGGGGGGGATGTACAATGAGCAGTTCTTC
>-|15|TRBJ1-1|TRBV10-1|TRBD1
CASSKNTGGVGEAFF
TGCGCCAGCAGTAAAAATACAGGGGGTGTAGGTGAAGCTTTCTTT
>few|13|TRBJ2-5|TRBV6-5|-
CASSLVAQETQYF
TGTGCCAGCAGTTTGGTGGCCCAAGAGACCCAGTACTTC